These T cell receptor beta chains were read from a single sample in a study of blood T cell repertoires in COVID-19. Profiled with immunoSEQ multiplex PCR; TCRdb holds only in-frame clones, not every one. Counted here are 95,000 to 150,000 clones, over 75% occurring once; the ten biggest clones make up approximately 4.5%. The sample consisted of peripheral blood. The receptors here all came from a woman aged 65 to 85 with acute or convalescent COVID-19. CDR3s include the opening cysteine and the closing phenylalanine or tryptophan.

cdr3_length	j_call	v_call	cdr3_aa
16	TRBJ1-4	TRBV3-1/TRBV3-2	CASSHTLTGEVEKLFF
16	TRBJ1-3	TRBV7-2	CASSLVQGLSGNTIYF
15	TRBJ1-2	TRBV7-2	CASSLSAGTVYGYTF
14	TRBJ1-4	TRBV6-5	CASSFRGYDEKLFF
15	TRBJ1-4	TRBV4-3	CASSQRAATNEKLFF
15	TRBJ1-2	TRBV7-9	CASSLLVPVLYGYTF
11	TRBJ1-1	TRBV6-6	CASSNPGEAFF
14	TRBJ1-4	TRBV19	CASKEQASNEKLFF
14	TRBJ2-7	TRBV27	CASSLRDSRDEQYF
13	TRBJ1-1	TRBV30	CAWTRQGVTEAFF
16	TRBJ2-3	TRBV5-4	CASSTSDRRSTDTQYF
13	TRBJ1-5	TRBV18	CASSWGDNQPQHF
16	TRBJ1-5	TRBV4-2	CASSQDFRRSNQPQHF
12	TRBJ2-1	TRBV12-3/TRBV12-4	CASGRATNEQFF
16	TRBJ2-1	TRBV4-1	CASSLSGPSSYNEQFF
16	TRBJ2-1	TRBV5-5	CASSLGLSSSYNEQFF
13	TRBJ1-1	TRBV11-3	CASSLVLGGEAFF
14	TRBJ1-4	TRBV25-1	CASGGGGFNEKLFF
13	TRBJ2-5	TRBV27	CASSPQGMETQYF
13	TRBJ1-2	TRBV5-1	CASSPVEITGYTF
16	TRBJ2-1	TRBV18	CASSPTAGGYYNEQFF
14	TRBJ1-3	TRBV5-6	CASSSPVSGNTIYF
16	TRBJ1-5	TRBV7-8	CASTRGLLGDNQPQHF
14	TRBJ2-4	TRBV2	CASSERFVKNIQYF
14	TRBJ1-5	TRBV18	CASSREGGNQPQHF
14	TRBJ2-3	TRBV19	CASSSLQATDTQYF
15	TRBJ2-1	TRBV13	CASSFVGQGTLMQFF
14	TRBJ1-4	TRBV2	CASSEGGTGFKVFF
16	TRBJ1-6	TRBV7-6	CASSPTGGSYNSPLHF
13	TRBJ1-2	TRBV12-1	CASSWDRDDGYTF
16	TRBJ2-5	TRBV7-9	CASSLLGPQGQETQYF
13	TRBJ1-2	TRBV10-3	CAISRDRGAGYTF
12	TRBJ1-2	TRBV7-9	CASSFEGYGYTF
15	TRBJ1-1	TRBV7-3	CASSSDGQVNTEAFF
13	TRBJ1-1	TRBV2	CASTLNGRDEAFF
18	TRBJ2-1	TRBV24-1	CATSDTSLTSLFYNEQFF
14	TRBJ1-5	TRBV7-2	CASSLSRANQPQHF
11	TRBJ1-1	TRBV16	CASSQRSEAFF
12	TRBJ1-1	TRBV30	CAWNDRGFEAFF
14	TRBJ1-2	TRBV6-2/TRBV6-3	CASSYWDRLYGYTF
14	TRBJ1-1	TRBV11-3	CASSPQGKKAEAFF
12	TRBJ1-2	TRBV2	CASRAGLYGYTF
14	TRBJ1-5	TRBV4-1	CASSQGRVRQPQHF
15	TRBJ1-6	TRBV19	CASSIGQARDSPLHF